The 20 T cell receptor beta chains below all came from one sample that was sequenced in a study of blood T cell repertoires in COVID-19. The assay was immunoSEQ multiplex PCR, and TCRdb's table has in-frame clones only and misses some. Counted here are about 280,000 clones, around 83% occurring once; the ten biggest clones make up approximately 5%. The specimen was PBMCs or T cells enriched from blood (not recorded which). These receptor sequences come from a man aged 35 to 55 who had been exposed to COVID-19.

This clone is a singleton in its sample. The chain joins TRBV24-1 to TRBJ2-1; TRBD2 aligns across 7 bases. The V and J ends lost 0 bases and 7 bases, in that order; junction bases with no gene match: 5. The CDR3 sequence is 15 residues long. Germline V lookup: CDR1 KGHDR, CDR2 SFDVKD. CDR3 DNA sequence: TGTGCCACCAGTGATTTGCCTACTAGCGTGAATGAGCAGTTCTTC. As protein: CATSDLPTSVNEQFF.

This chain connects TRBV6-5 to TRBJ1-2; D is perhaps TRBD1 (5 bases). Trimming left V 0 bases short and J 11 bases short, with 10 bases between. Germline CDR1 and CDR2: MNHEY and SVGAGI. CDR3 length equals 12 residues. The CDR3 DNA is TGTGCCAGCAGTTACTCGCAGGGCGCTTACACCTTC. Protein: CASSYSQGAYTF.

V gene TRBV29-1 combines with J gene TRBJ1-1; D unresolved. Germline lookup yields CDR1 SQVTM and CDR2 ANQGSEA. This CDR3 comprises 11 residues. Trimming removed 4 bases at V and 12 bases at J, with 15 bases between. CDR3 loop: CSVVSTAGTFF. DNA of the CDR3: TGCAGCGTTGTCTCGACGGCCGGGACTTTCTTT.

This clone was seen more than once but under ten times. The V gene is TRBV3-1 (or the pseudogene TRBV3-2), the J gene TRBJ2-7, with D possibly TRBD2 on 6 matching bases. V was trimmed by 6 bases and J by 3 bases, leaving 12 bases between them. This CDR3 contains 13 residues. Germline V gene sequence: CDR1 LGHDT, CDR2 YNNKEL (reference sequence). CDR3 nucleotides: TGTGCCAGCAGTCCCTCCGGGAGCTACGAGCAGTACTTC. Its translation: CASSPSGSYEQYF.

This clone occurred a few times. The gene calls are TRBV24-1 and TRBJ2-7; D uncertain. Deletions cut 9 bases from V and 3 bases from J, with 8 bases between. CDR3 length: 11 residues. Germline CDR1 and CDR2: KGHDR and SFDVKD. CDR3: CATQDNYEQYF. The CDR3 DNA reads TGTGCCACCCAAGACAACTACGAGCAGTACTTC.

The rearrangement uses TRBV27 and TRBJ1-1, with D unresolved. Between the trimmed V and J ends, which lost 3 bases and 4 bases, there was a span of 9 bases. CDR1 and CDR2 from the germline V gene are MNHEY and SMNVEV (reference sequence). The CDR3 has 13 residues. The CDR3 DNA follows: TGTGCCAGCAGTTTTATTGAGAGCACTGAAGCTTTCTTT. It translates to CASSFIESTEAFF.

CDR3 loop: CAIARDPGPYEQYF. CDR3 DNA sequence: TGTGCCATCGCGCGGGATCCAGGCCCTTACGAGCAGTACTTC. V and J are TRBV10-3 and TRBJ2-7, with D possibly matching TRBD2 (6 bases). The CDR3 sequence is 14 residues long. The germline gives CDR1 ENHRY, CDR2 SYGVKD. V was pared by 8 bases and J by 4 bases, with 18 bases between.

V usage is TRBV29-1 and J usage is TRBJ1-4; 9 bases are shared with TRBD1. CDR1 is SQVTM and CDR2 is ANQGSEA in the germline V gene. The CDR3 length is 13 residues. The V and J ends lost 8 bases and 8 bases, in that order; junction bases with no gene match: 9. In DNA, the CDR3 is TGCAGCTCAAGACAGGGGGGCTCAGAAAAACTGTTTTTT. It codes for CSSRQGGSEKLFF.

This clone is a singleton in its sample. The CDR3 loop is CASSRDAGGLAAETQYF. The CDR3 region has the DNA TGTGCCAGCAGCCGCGACGCCGGGGGGCTCGCCGCAGAGACCCAGTACTTC. The rearrangement links TRBV7-8 to TRBJ2-5; possible D gene TRBD2, 7 bases. Germline V gene data show CDR1 as SGHVS and CDR2 as FQNEAQ. The V and J ends lost 5 bases and 4 bases respectively, with 23 bases between them. This CDR3 contains 17 residues.

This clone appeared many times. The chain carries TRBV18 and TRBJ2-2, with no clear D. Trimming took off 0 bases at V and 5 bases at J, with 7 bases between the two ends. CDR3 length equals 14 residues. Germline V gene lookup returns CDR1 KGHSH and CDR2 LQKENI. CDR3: CASSPPRRTGELFF. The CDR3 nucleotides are TGTGCCAGCTCACCACCCCGGCGGACCGGGGAGCTGTTTTTT.

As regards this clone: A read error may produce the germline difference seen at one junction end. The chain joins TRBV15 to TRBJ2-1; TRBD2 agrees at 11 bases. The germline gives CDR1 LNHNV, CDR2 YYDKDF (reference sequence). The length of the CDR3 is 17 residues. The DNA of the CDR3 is TGTGCCACCAGTAGAGTAGGTAGCGGGAGGGCCGACAATGAGCAGTTCTTC. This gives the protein CATSRVGSGRADNEQFF. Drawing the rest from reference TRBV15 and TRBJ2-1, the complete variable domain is DAMVIQNPRYQVTQFGKPVTLSCSQTLNHNVMYWYQQKSSQAPKLLFHYYDKDFNNEADTPDNFQSRRPNTSFCFLDIRSPGLGDTAMYLCATSRVGSGRADNEQFFGPGTRLTVL.

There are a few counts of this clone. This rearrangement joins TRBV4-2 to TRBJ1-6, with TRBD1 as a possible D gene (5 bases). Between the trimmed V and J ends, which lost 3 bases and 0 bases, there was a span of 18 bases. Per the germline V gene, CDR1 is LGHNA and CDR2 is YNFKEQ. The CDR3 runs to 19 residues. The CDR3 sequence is CASSQATAVSSSYNSPLHF. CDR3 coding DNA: TGTGCCAGCAGCCAGGCGACAGCCGTCTCAAGCTCCTATAATTCACCCCTCCACTTT.

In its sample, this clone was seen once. CDR3 bases: TGTGCCAGTAGACGTCCGGGACAGGGGAGGAATGAGCAGTTCTTC. This gives the protein CASRRPGQGRNEQFF. The V and J genes are TRBV19 and TRBJ2-1, with TRBD1 matching 10 bases. Per germline, CDR1 LNHDA and CDR2 SQIVND (reference sequence). The CDR3 is 15 amino acids. J was trimmed by 7 bases and V by 6 bases; bases with no gene match: 9.

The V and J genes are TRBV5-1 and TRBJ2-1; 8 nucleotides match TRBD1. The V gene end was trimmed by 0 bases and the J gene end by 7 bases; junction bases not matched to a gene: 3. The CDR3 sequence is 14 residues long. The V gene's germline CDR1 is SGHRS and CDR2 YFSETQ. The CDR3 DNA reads TGCGCCAGCAGCTTGGACAGGGGGTTGAATGAGCAGTTCTTC. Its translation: CASSLDRGLNEQFF.

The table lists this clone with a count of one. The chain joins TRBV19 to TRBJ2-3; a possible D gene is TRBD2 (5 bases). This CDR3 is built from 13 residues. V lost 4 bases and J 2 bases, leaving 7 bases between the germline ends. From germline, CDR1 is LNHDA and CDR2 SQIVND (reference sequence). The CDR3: CASSTDSTDTQYF. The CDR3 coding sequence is TGTGCCAGTAGTACGGACTCCACAGATACGCAGTATTTT.

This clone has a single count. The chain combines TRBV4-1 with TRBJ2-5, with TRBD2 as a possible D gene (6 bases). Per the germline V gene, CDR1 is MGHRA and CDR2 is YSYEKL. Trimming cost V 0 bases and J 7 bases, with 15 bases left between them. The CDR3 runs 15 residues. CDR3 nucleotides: TGCGCCAGCAGCCAAGAACCGGGAGAGGTCGGGACCCAGTACTTC. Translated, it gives CASSQEPGEVGTQYF.

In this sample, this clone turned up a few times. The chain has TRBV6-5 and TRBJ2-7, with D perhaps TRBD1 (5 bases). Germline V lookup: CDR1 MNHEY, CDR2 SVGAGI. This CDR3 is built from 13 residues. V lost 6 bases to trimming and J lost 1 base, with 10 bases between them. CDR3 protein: CASSQGTSYEQYF. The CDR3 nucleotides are TGTGCCAGCAGCCAGGGTACTTCCTACGAGCAGTACTTC.

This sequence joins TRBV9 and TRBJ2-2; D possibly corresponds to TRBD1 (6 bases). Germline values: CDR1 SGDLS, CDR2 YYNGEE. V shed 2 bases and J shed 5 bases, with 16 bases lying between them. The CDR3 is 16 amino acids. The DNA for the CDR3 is TGTGCCAGCAGCGTTCGGGTGGGGGCTAATACCGGGGAGCTGTTTTTT. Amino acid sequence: CASSVRVGANTGELFF.

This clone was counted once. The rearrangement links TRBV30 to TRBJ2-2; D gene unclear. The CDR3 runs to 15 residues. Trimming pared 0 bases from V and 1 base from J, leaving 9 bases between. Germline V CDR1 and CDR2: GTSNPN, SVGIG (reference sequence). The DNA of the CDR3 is TGTGCCTGGAGTGTAAATTTCTGGAACACCGGGGAGCTGTTTTTT. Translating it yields CAWSVNFWNTGELFF. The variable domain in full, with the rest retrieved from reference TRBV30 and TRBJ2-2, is SQTIHQWPATLVQPVGSPLSLECTVEGTSNPNLYWYRQAAGRGLQLLFYSVGIGQISSEVPQNLSASRPQDRQFILSSKKLLLSDSGFYLCAWSVNFWNTGELFFGEGSRLTVL.

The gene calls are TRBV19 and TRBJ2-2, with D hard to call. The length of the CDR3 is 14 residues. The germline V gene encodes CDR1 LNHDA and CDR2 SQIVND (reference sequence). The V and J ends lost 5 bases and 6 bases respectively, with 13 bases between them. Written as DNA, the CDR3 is TGTGCCAGTAGTTCCCGTCTAGGCCCCGGGGAGCTGTTTTTT. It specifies CASSSRLGPGELFF.